This T cell receptor beta chain is drawn from a study of T-cell memory formation after mild COVID-19. TCRdb reanalysed the 5' RACE reads using MiXCR and keeps one entry per CDR3 protein. Among some 350,000 distinct CDR3 sequences listed, approximately 16% were seen once. Between the trimmed V and J ends, which lost 8 bases and 1 base, there was a span of 13 bases. The CDR3 totals 14 residues. Germline CDR1 reads SGHTA; CDR2 reads FQGNSA. The sequence was obtained from a man aged 18 to 29 who had mild COVID-19 (a few samples of this study predate the infection). Cell type and time point are not known. This chain joins TRBV7-2 and TRBJ2-3; D is possibly TRBD1 (5 bases). Input material: PBMCs or a T cell subset sorted from them (not recorded which). CDR3 sequence reads: CASSRGRGTDTQYF. The CDR3 nucleotides are TGTGCCAGCTCAAGGGGCAGGGGCACAGATACGCAGTATTTT.